This TCR beta chain is from a study of shared clonotypes between healthy human individuals. This clone has only a few counts. Its specificity is unknown. The CDR3 consists of 15 residues. CDR1 MNHEY and CDR2 SVGAGI come from the germline V gene. Germline trimming cut 7 bases from V and 3 bases from J; bases unmatched to any gene: 8. As handled by the study authors: Sequence data from immunoSEQ were junction-only and lacked quality scores; consequently, filtering differed. Here immunoSEQ multiplex PCR was the method, and the copy in TCRdb shows in-frame clones only, minus some. V, J and clone size are taken as reported in that table, and D and trimming were inferred from the DNA itself. The profile shows some 500,000 clones, roughly 95% of them singletons. General observations from the study: The rarefaction results pointed to incomplete sorted-subset sequencing despite large depth. In general, naive subsets displayed greater estimated richness than memory subsets did.

The sample taken for sequencing was naive CD4+ T cells sorted from blood. As for subset: CD45RA+ positively selected. This TCR was recovered from a woman in her thirties in good health. This chain connects TRBV6-5 to TRBJ1-5; 8 nucleotides line up with TRBD1. DNA for the CDR3: TGTGCCAGCAACCCAACAGGGGGTCTCAATCAGCCCCAGCATTTT. Translation gives CASNPTGGLNQPQHF.